The clone carrying this T cell receptor beta chain was picked up many times. The antigen is not known. The entry originates in a study of glioma-infiltrating T cells. Using RNA template, CDR3s of TCR alpha and beta were amplified with iRepertoire arm-PCR. One-step reverse transcription and amplification started from approximately 100-400 ng of tissue mRNA or PBMC total RNA. TCRdb recomputed calls from the multiplex PCR reads with MiXCR, one row per CDR3 protein. The sample shows about 110,000 distinct CDR3 sequences, less than 30% of them seen only once. Findings of the study overall: Only very few CDR3 sequences appeared in both tissue and blood. Non-neoplastic patients had below-expected tissue-blood divergence, while all gliomas exceeded expectation.

Material: glioma tissue, nonneoplastic brain tissue, or PBMCs (not recorded which). The sequence was collected from a human donor with low-grade glioma or glioblastoma, undergoing nonglioma brain surgery, or in good health (not recorded which).

The DNA of the CDR3 is TGTGCCAGCAGTGAAAGTCGAGGCGGGAATTCACCCCTCCACTTT. Its translation: CASSESRGGNSPLHF. The chain couples TRBV6-1 to TRBJ1-6; D ambiguous. V lost 2 bases and J lost 7, with 12 bases in between. Germline CDR1 MNHNS, CDR2 SASEGT. The CDR3 contains 15 residues.